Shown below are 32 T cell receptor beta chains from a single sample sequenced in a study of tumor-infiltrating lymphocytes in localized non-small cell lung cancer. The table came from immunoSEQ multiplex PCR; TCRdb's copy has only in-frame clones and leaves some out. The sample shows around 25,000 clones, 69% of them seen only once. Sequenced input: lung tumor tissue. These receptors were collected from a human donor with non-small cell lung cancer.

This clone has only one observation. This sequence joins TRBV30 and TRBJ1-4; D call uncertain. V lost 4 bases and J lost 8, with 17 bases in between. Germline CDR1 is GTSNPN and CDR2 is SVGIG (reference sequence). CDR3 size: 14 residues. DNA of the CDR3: TGTGCCTGGACTGTCGGATATGGAGAAGAAAAACTGTTTTTT. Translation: CAWTVGYGEEKLFF.

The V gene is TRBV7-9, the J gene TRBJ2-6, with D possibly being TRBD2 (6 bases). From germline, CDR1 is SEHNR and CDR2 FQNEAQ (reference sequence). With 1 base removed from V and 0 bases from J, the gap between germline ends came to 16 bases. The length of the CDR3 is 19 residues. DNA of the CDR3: TGTGCCAGCAGCTTAGGAGCGGGTGGGATCAGCTCTGGGGCCAACGTCCTGACTTTC. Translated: CASSLGAGGISSGANVLTF.

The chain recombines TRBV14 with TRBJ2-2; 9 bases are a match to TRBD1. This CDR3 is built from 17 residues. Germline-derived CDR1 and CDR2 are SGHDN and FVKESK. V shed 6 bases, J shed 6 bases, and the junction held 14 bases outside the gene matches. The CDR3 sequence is CASRHSPSDRGAGELFF. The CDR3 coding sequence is TGTGCCAGCAGACACTCTCCGAGCGACAGGGGGGCCGGGGAGCTGTTTTTT.

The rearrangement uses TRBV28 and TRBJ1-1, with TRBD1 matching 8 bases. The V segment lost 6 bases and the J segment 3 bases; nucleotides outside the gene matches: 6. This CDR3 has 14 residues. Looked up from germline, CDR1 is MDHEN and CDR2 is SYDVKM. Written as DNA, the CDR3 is TGTGCCAGCAGGACTCTACAGGGGGACACTGAAGCTTTCTTT. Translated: CASRTLQGDTEAFF.

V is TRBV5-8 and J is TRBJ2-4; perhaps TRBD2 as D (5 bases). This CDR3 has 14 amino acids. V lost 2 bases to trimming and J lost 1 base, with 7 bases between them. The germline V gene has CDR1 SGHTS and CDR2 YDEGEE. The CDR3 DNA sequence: TGTGCCAGCAGCTTTGGGGAGGCCAAAAACATTCAGTACTTC. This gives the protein CASSFGEAKNIQYF.

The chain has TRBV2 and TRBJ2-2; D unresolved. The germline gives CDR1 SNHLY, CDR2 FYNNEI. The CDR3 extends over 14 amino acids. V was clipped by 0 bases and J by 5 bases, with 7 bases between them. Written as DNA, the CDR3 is TGTGCCAGCAGTGAAGCGAAAAGGACCGGGGAGCTGTTTTTT. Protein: CASSEAKRTGELFF. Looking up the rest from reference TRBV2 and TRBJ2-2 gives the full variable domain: EPEVTQTPSHQVTQMGQEVILRCVPISNHLYFYWYRQILGQKVEFLVSFYNNEISEKSEIFDDQFSVERPDGSNFTLKIRSTKLEDSAMYFCASSEAKRTGELFFGEGSRLTVL.

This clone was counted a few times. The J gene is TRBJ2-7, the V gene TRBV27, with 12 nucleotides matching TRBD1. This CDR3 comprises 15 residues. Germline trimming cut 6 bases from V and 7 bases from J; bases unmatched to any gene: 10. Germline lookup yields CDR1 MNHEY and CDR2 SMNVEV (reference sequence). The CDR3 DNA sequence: TGTGCCAGCAGCCTTTCGGGACAGGGGGCGGGTGAGCAGTACTTC. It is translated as CASSLSGQGAGEQYF.

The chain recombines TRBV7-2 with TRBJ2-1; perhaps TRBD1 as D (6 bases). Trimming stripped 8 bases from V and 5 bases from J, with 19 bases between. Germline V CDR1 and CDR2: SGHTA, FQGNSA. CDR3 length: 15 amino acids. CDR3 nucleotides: TGTGCCAGCTCCTGGGCCCTAGGACAGAACAATGAGCAGTTCTTC. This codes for CASSWALGQNNEQFF.

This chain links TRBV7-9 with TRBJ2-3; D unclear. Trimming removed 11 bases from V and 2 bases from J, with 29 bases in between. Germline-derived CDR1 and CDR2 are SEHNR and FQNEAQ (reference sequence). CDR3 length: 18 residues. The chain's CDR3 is CAGPEGLRFEASTDTQYF. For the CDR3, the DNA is TGTGCCGGACCGGAAGGTCTCCGTTTTGAGGCGTCCACAGATACGCAGTATTTT.

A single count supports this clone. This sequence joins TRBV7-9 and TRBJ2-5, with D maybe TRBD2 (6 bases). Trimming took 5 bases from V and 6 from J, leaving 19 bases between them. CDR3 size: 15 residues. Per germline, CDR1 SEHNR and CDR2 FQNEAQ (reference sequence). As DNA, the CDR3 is TGTGCCAGCAGCCTAGTAAGCCAGGGAGGAAAGACCCAGTACTTC. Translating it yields CASSLVSQGGKTQYF.

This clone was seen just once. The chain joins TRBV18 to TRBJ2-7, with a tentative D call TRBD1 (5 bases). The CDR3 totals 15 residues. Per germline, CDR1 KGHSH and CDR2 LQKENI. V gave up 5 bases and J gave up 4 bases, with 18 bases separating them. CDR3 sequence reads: CASSKGQGLSYEQYF. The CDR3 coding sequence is TGTGCCAGCTCAAAAGGGCAGGGTCTTAGTTACGAGCAGTACTTC.

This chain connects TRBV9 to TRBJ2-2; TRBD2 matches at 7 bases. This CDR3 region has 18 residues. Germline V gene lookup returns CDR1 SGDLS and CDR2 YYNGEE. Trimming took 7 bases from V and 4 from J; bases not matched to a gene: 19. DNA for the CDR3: TGTGCCAGCTCCCTGGGGAGGGGCGGGAGATCGGGCACCGGGGAGCTGTTTTTT. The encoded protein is CASSLGRGGRSGTGELFF.

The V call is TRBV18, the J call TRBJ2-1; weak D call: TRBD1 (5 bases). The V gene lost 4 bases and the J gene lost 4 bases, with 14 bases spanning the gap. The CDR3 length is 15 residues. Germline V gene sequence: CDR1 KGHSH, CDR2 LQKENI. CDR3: CASSLLDSLYNEQFF. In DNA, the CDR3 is TGTGCCAGCTCACTTCTCGACAGCCTATACAATGAGCAGTTCTTC. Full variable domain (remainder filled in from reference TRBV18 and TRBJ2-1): NAGVMQNPRHLVRRRGQEARLRCSPMKGHSHVYWYRQLPEEGLKFMVYLQKENIIDESGMPKERFSAEFPKEGPSILRIQQVVRGDSAAYFCASSLLDSLYNEQFFGPGTRLTVL.

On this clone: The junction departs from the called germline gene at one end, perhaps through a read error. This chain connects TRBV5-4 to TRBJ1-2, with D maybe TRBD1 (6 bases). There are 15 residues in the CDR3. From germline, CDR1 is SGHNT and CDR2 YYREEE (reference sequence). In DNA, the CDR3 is TGCGCCAGCAGCCAAGAGACGCAGGGGAGAGGCGGCTACACCTTC. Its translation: CASSQETQGRGGYTF. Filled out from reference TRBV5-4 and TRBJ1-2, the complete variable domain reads ETGVTQSPTHLIKTRGQQVTLRCSSQSGHNTVSWYQQALGQGPQFIFQYYREEENGRGNFPPRFSGLQFPNYSSELNVNALELDDSALYLCASSQETQGRGGYTFGSGTRLTVV.

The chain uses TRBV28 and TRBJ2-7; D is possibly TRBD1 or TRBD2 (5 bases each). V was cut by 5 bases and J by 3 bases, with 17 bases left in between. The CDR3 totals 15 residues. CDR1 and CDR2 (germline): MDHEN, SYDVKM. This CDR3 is CASSPRGLIGYEQYF. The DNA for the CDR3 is TGTGCCAGCAGTCCCCGGGGCCTAATTGGCTACGAGCAGTACTTC.

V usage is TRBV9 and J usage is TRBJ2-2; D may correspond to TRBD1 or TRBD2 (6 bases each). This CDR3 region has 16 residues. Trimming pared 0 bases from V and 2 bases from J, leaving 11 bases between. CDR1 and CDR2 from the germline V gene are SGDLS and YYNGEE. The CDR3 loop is CASSVEGGYNTGELFF. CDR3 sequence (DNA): TGTGCCAGCAGCGTAGAAGGGGGGTATAACACCGGGGAGCTGTTTTTT. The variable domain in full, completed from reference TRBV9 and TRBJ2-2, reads DSGVTQTPKHLITATGQRVTLRCSPRSGDLSVYWYQQSLDQGLQFLIQYYNGEERAKGNILERFSAQQFPDLHSELNLSSLELGDSALYFCASSVEGGYNTGELFFGEGSRLTVL.

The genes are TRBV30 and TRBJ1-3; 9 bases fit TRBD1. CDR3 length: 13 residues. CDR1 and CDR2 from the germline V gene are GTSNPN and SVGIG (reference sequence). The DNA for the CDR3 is TGTGGAAGAAGGGACAGGGCTGGAAACACCATATATTTT. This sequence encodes CGRRDRAGNTIYF.

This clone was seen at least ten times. CDR3 protein: CASSPRAGGVMNTEAFF. DNA of the CDR3: TGTGCCAGCTCACCACGAGCAGGGGGTGTTATGAACACTGAAGCTTTCTTT. The rearrangement uses TRBV18 and TRBJ1-1; 7 bases are a match to TRBD1. Germline V gene data show CDR1 as KGHSH and CDR2 as LQKENI. The CDR3 totals 17 residues. With 1 base clipped from V and 0 bases from J, the junction kept 8 bases outside the gene matches.

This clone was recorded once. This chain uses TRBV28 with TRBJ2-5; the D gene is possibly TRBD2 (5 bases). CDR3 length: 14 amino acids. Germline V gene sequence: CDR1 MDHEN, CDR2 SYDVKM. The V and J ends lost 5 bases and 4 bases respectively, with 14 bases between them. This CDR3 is CASSPADFPETQYF. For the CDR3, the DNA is TGTGCCAGCAGTCCCGCGGACTTCCCAGAGACCCAGTACTTC. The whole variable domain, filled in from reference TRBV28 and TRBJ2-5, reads DVKVTQSSRYLVKRTGEKVFLECVQDMDHENMFWYRQDPGLGLRLIYFSYDVKMKEKGDIPEGYSVSREKKERFSLILESASTNQTSMYLCASSPADFPETQYFGPGTRLLVL.

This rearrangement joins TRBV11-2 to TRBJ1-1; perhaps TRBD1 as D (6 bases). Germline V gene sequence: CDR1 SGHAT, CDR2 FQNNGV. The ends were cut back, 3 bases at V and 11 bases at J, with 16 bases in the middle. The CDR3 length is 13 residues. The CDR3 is CASSFKQGMYAFF. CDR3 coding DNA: TGTGCCAGCAGCTTTAAACAGGGAATGTACGCTTTCTTT.

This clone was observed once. CDR3 region: CASSQDLFGLGTGELFF. The CDR3 DNA reads TGTGCCAGCAGCCAAGATCTGTTCGGGTTAGGCACCGGGGAGCTGTTTTTT. The chain joins TRBV14 to TRBJ2-2; D is uncertain. Trimming shortened V by 0 bases and J by 4 bases, and 15 bases separated the two germline ends. The CDR3 runs to 17 residues. Looked up from germline, CDR1 is SGHDN and CDR2 is FVKESK.

Here the CDR3 reads CASAEPGQVQPQHF. CDR3 DNA sequence: TGTGCCAGCGCAGAACCGGGACAGGTCCAGCCCCAGCATTTT. This chain connects TRBV2 to TRBJ1-5; 8 nucleotides line up with TRBD1. Trimming cost V 8 bases and J 7 bases; bases outside gene matches: 10. The CDR3 runs 14 residues. Germline V gene sequence: CDR1 SNHLY, CDR2 FYNNEI. Looking up the rest from reference TRBV2 and TRBJ1-5 gives the full variable domain: EPEVTQTPSHQVTQMGQEVILRCVPISNHLYFYWYRQILGQKVEFLVSFYNNEISEKSEIFDDQFSVERPDGSNFTLKIRSTKLEDSAMYFCASAEPGQVQPQHFGDGTRLSIL.

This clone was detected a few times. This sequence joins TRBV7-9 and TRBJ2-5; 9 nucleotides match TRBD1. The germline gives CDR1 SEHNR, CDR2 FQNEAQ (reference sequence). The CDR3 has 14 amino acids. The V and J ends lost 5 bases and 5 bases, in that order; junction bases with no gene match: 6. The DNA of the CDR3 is TGTGCCAGCAGCCCCACAGGGGGCGAGGAGACCCAGTACTTC. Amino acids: CASSPTGGEETQYF.

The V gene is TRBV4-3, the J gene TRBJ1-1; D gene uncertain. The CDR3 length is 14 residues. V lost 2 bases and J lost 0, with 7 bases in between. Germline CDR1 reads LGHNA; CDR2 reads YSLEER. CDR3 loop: CASSQSTLNTEAFF. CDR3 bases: TGCGCCAGCAGCCAATCCACTTTGAACACTGAAGCTTTCTTT.

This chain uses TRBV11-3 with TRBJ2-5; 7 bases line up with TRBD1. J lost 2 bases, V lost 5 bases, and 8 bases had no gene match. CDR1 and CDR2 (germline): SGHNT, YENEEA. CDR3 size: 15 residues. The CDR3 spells CASSMGQSVQETQYF. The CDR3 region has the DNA TGTGCCAGCAGCATGGGACAGTCCGTACAAGAGACCCAGTACTTC.

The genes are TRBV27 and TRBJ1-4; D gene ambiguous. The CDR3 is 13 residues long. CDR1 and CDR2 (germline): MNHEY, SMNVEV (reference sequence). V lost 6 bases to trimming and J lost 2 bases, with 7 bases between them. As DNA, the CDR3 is TGTGCCAGCAGCCCACGGACTAATGAAAAACTGTTTTTT. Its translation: CASSPRTNEKLFF.

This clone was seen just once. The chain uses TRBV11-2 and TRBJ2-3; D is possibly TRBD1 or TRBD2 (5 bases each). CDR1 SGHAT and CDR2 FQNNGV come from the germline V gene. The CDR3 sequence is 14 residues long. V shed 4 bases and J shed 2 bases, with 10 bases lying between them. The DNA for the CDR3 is TGTGCCAGCAGCTCCGAGGGGCTCACAGATACGCAGTATTTT. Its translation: CASSSEGLTDTQYF.

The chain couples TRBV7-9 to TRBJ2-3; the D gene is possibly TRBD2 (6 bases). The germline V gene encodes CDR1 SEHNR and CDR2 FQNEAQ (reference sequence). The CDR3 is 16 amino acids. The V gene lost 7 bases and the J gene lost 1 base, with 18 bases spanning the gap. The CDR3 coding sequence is TGTGCCAGCATCCAACGAGAGAGCGGGCGCACAGATACGCAGTATTTT. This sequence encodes CASIQRESGRTDTQYF.

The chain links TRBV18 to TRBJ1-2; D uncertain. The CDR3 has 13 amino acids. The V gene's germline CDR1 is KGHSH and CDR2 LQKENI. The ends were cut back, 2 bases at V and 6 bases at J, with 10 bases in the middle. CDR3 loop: CASSPAAYNGYTF. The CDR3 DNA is TGTGCCAGCTCACCAGCGGCATATAATGGCTACACCTTC. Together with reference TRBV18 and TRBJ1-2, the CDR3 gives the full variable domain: NAGVMQNPRHLVRRRGQEARLRCSPMKGHSHVYWYRQLPEEGLKFMVYLQKENIIDESGMPKERFSAEFPKEGPSILRIQQVVRGDSAAYFCASSPAAYNGYTFGSGTRLTVV.

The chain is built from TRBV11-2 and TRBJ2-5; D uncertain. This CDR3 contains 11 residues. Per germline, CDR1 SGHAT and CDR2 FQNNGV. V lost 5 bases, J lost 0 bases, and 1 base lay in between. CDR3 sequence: CASSNQETQYF. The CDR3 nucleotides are TGTGCCAGCAGCAACCAAGAGACCCAGTACTTC.

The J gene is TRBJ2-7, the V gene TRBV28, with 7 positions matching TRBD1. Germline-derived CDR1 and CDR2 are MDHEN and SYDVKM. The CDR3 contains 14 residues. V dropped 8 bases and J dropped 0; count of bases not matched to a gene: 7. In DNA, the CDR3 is TGTGCCAGCTTGGACAGGCACTACTCCTACGAGCAGTACTTC. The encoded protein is CASLDRHYSYEQYF.

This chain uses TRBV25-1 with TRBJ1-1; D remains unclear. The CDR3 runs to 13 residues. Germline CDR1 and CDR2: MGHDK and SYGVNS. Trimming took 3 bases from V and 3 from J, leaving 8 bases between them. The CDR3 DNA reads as TGTGCCAGCAGTGATCGGGGAGACACTGAAGCTTTCTTT. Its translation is CASSDRGDTEAFF.